The 29 T cell receptor beta chains below were found in one sample sequenced in a study of CXCR3-negative and CXCR3-positive naive CD8 T cells. Points from the study as a whole: In CXCR3-positive naive cells, the TRB CDR3s were more hydrophobic than in CXCR3-negative naive cells.

No antigen has been identified for these receptors. The authors prepared UMI-labeled TRB cDNA libraries by 5' RACE. TCRdb processed the 5' RACE reads again and assigns one entry to each CDR3 protein, with no DNA. The sample is made up of tens of thousands of distinct CDR3 sequences, and the top ten hold over 0.4% of it. Specimen: naive CXCR3+ CD8+ T cells from blood. Subset meaning: CD45RO-CCR7+CD27+CD95- naive CD8+ T cells expressing CXCR3 (TNR3+). These receptors originate from a human donor in good health. Some clones in this sample may be carry-over from other donors' samples.

The chain recombines TRBV25-1 with TRBJ1-4; TCRdb reports TRBD1, a call that lacks DNA to check it against. This CDR3 contains 15 residues. Germline V CDR1 and CDR2: MGHDK, SYGVNS. The CDR3 is CASSEAGTSNEKLFF. The full variable domain, completed using reference TRBV25-1 and TRBJ1-4, is EADIYQTPRYLVIGTGKKITLECSQTMGHDKMYWYQQDPGMELHLIHYSYGVNSTEKGDLSSESTVSRIRTEHFPLTLESARPSHTSQYLCASSEAGTSNEKLFFGSGTQLSVL.

V and J are TRBV7-2 and TRBJ2-3; TCRdb proposes TRBD2, but this gene call is untestable without DNA. The germline CDR1 and CDR2 sequences are SGHTA and FQGNSA. The CDR3 contains 17 residues. The chain's CDR3 is CASSLAGGREVPDTQYF.

The chain carries TRBV28 and TRBJ1-2. CDR3 length: 14 amino acids. The germline CDR1 and CDR2 sequences are MDHEN and SYDVKM. CDR3 residues: CASSGPRDYSGYTF.

The V gene is TRBV27, the J gene TRBJ2-7; as DNA is missing, the TRBD1 call by TCRdb cannot be tested. Germline V lookup: CDR1 MNHEY, CDR2 SMNVEV (reference sequence). The CDR3 length is 14 residues. The CDR3 reads CASSLTGGAYEQYF.

The chain combines TRBV25-1 with TRBJ2-3; no DNA is available, so the TRBD2 call from TCRdb remains unchecked. There are 16 residues in the CDR3. CDR1 and CDR2 (germline): MGHDK, SYGVNS. CDR3 protein: CASSVTSGGAEDTQYF.

The chain uses TRBV4-1 and TRBJ2-7; TCRdb's D call of TRBD1 is untestable without DNA. CDR1 MGHRA and CDR2 YSYEKL come from the germline V gene. The CDR3 is 15 amino acids. The CDR3 is CASSQEPGQDHEQYF.

Here the CDR3 reads CASSPYPQGGTEAFF. The V gene is TRBV7-2, the J gene TRBJ1-1; checking the TCRdb D call of TRBD1 is not possible without DNA. Germline-derived CDR1 and CDR2 are SGHTA and FQGNSA. The CDR3 is made up of 15 amino acids. The full variable domain, completed using reference TRBV7-2 and TRBJ1-1, is GAGVSQSPSNKVTEKGKDVELRCDPISGHTALYWYRQSLGQGLEFLIYFQGNSAPDKSGLPSDRFSAERTGGSVSTLTIQRTQQEDSAVYLCASSPYPQGGTEAFFGQGTRLTVV.

The rearrangement uses TRBV14 and TRBJ2-3; TCRdb picks TRBD2, but there is no DNA to check that call. Per the germline V gene, CDR1 is SGHDN and CDR2 is FVKESK. The CDR3 is 16 residues long. The CDR3 protein is CASSHHTGGPTDTQYF.

The chain links TRBV2 to TRBJ1-6. CDR1 and CDR2 (germline): SNHLY, FYNNEI. The CDR3 is made up of 16 amino acids. Here the CDR3 reads CASSDNKHTMNSPLHF.

V gene TRBV29-1 combines with J gene TRBJ2-3; TCRdb's assignment of TRBD2 cannot be checked, as there is no DNA. The CDR3 is made up of 15 amino acids. Per the germline V gene, CDR1 is SQVTM and CDR2 is ANQGSEA. The CDR3 protein is CSVEGLAGSTDTQYF.

J is TRBJ2-1 and V is TRBV5-1; TCRdb names TRBD2, which stays unverified in the absence of DNA. The germline CDR1 and CDR2 sequences are SGHRS and YFSETQ. The CDR3 covers 16 residues. The chain's CDR3 is CASSLVLAGGPDEQFF.

The V gene is TRBV6-5, the J gene TRBJ2-7; TCRdb's assignment of TRBD1 cannot be checked, as there is no DNA. The CDR3 is made up of 13 amino acids. The germline V gene encodes CDR1 MNHEY and CDR2 SVGAGI. Here the CDR3 reads CATRQTSSYEQYF.

The CDR3 reads CSVEGGGRGDTQYF. The genes are TRBV29-1 and TRBJ2-3; there is no DNA to check the TCRdb D call of TRBD1. The CDR3 totals 14 residues. Germline CDR1 SQVTM, CDR2 ANQGSEA.

V and J are TRBV4-1 and TRBJ2-7; TCRdb gives TRBD1 as the D gene, but with no DNA this cannot be confirmed. The germline gives CDR1 MGHRA, CDR2 YSYEKL. CDR3 length: 16 residues. The CDR3 reads CASSQYRDRSLYEQYF.

The rearrangement joins TRBV7-9 to TRBJ2-1; TCRdb reports TRBD1, a call that lacks DNA to check it against. Germline loops: CDR1 SEHNR, CDR2 FQNEAQ (reference sequence). CDR3 length equals 14 residues. The CDR3: CASSFLDRGLEQCF.

V gene TRBV12-3 or TRBV12-4 combines with J gene TRBJ2-2; checking the TCRdb D call of TRBD1 is not possible without DNA. The CDR3 is 16 amino acids. The CDR3 loop is CASRDFAGHYTGELFF.

The V gene is TRBV9, the J gene TRBJ2-2; TCRdb selects TRBD2, and the lack of DNA leaves this call unchecked. Germline CDR1 reads SGDLS; CDR2 reads YYNGEE. The CDR3 consists of 16 residues. CDR3 sequence reads: CASSPLREGGAGELFF.

The chain joins TRBV29-1 to TRBJ2-1; TCRdb's D call of TRBD1 is untestable without DNA. The germline CDR1 and CDR2 sequences are SQVTM and ANQGSEA. The CDR3 covers 14 residues. CDR3 protein: CSPIGQGEYNEQFF.

The rearrangement links TRBV28 to TRBJ2-7. There are 15 residues in the CDR3. CDR1 MDHEN and CDR2 SYDVKM come from the germline V gene. This CDR3 is CASSLTPLEPYEQYF. Full variable domain (rest looked up from reference TRBV28 and TRBJ2-7): DVKVTQSSRYLVKRTGEKVFLECVQDMDHENMFWYRQDPGLGLRLIYFSYDVKMKEKGDIPEGYSVSREKKERFSLILESASTNQTSMYLCASSLTPLEPYEQYFGPGTRLTVT.

This chain uses TRBV7-6 with TRBJ2-1; absent DNA, TCRdb's TRBD2 call cannot be checked. Germline CDR1 reads SGHVS; CDR2 reads FNYEAQ. The CDR3 extends over 16 amino acids. The CDR3 loop is CASSPWGAGGSNEQFF.

CDR3: CASKDSRGNEQFF. This rearrangement joins TRBV6-5 to TRBJ2-1; absent DNA, TCRdb's TRBD2 call cannot be checked. The CDR3 is made up of 13 amino acids. Germline CDR1 and CDR2: MNHEY and SVGAGI.

This chain connects TRBV28 to TRBJ2-1; absent DNA, TCRdb's TRBD2 call cannot be checked. The CDR3 totals 20 residues. Germline V gene sequence: CDR1 MDHEN, CDR2 SYDVKM. The CDR3 is CASSFAAEAERGDSDNEQFF.

The chain joins TRBV14 to TRBJ2-1; the D call from TCRdb, TRBD1, cannot be confirmed without DNA. CDR1 SGHDN and CDR2 FVKESK come from the germline V gene. The length of the CDR3 is 14 residues. The CDR3 sequence: CASSPTGGGHEQFF.

The chain combines TRBV28 with TRBJ2-3; the D call from TCRdb, TRBD2, cannot be confirmed without DNA. Germline loops: CDR1 MDHEN, CDR2 SYDVKM. This CDR3 has 17 residues. CDR3 protein: CASSLWDSGTSTDTQYF.

The rearrangement uses TRBV7-9 and TRBJ1-1. The CDR3 consists of 11 residues. The germline gives CDR1 SEHNR, CDR2 FQNEAQ (reference sequence). This CDR3 reads CASSLEEWPFF.

This sequence joins TRBV27 and TRBJ2-7. Germline CDR1 and CDR2: MNHEY and SMNVEV (reference sequence). The CDR3 sequence is 13 residues long. The CDR3 loop reads CASSWRYTDEQYF.

The CDR3 protein is CASSFEGSHEQYF. The chain uses TRBV7-3 and TRBJ2-7; the TCRdb D gene call, TRBD1, has no DNA to confirm it. The germline gives CDR1 SGHTA, CDR2 FQGTGA. The CDR3 runs 13 residues.

V usage is TRBV20-1 and J usage is TRBJ2-2; no DNA is available, so the TRBD1 call from TCRdb remains unchecked. In germline, CDR1 is DFQATT, CDR2 SNEGSKA (reference sequence). The CDR3 consists of 15 residues. CDR3 sequence reads: CSASLTGVNTGELFF.

This sequence joins TRBV6-1 and TRBJ2-3; TCRdb picks TRBD2, but there is no DNA to check that call. The CDR3 length is 19 residues. Germline V gene sequence: CDR1 MNHNS, CDR2 SASEGT. The CDR3 here is CASSSHSHRDSPDPDTQYF.